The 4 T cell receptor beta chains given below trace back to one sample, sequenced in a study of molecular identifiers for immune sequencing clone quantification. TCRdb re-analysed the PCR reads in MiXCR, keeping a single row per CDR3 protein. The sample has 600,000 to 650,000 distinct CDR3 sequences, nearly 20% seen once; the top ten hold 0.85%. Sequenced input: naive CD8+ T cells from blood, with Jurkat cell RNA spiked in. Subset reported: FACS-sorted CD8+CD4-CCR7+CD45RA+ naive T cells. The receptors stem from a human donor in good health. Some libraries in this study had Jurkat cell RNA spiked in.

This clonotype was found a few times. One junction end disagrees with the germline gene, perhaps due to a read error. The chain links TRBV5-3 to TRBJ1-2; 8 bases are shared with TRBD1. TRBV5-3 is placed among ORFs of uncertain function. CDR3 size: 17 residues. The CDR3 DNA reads TGTGCCAGCAGCTTACGAAGGGCAGGGGGCATTGCGGATGGCTACACCTTC. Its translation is CASSLRRAGGIADGYTF.

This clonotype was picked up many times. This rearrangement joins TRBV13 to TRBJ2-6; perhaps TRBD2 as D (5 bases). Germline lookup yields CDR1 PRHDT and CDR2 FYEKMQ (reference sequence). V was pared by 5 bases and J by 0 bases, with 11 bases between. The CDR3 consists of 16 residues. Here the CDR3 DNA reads TGTGCCAGCAGCCCAATCGGGGTCTCTGGGGCCAACGTCCTGACTTTC. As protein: CASSPIGVSGANVLTF.

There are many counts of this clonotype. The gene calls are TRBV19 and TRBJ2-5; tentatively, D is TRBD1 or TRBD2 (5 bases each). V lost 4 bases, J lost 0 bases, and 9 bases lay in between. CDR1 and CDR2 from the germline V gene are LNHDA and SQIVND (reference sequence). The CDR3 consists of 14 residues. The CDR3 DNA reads TGTGCCAGTAGTAAGGGACCGTACCAAGAGACCCAGTACTTC. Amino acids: CASSKGPYQETQYF.

The CDR3: CASSFNARSADTQYF. The DNA of the CDR3 is TGTGCCAGCAGTTTTAATGCCAGGAGCGCAGATACGCAGTATTTT. V and J are TRBV27 and TRBJ2-3; D unclear. The CDR3 length is 15 residues. Germline CDR1 reads MNHEY; CDR2 reads SMNVEV (reference sequence). The V end lost 3 bases, the J end lost 4 bases, and 14 bases lay between the germline ends.